The T cell receptor (beta chain) under discussion was sequenced for a study of OX40 agonist ivuxolimab in advanced cancers. Across the whole study: Patients were dosed intravenously with ivuxolimab at 0.01 to 10 mg/kg every 2 weeks. Three individuals attained partial responses, comprising one hepatocellular carcinoma case and two cutaneous melanoma cases.

By its share, this clone is medium-sized. V lost 7 bases and J lost 3, with 16 bases in between. The CDR3 consists of 14 residues. The germline V gene has CDR1 SNHLY and CDR2 FYNNEI. Sequencing used immunoSEQ multiplex PCR; TCRdb keeps in-frame clones, though not all of them. The table lists around 60,000 clones, 82% of them singletons. The chain employs TRBV2 and TRBJ2-7, with D perhaps given as TRBD1 or TRBD2 (6 bases each). Sequencing was performed on CD4+ or CD8+ T cells sorted from blood, taken in a trial of the OX40 agonist ivuxolimab. This TCR was recovered from an adult with an advanced solid tumor such as melanoma, head and neck, liver or kidney cancer. This chain's CDR3 is CASKGGLENYEQYF. The CDR3 DNA reads TGTGCCAGCAAGGGGGGCTTAGAGAACTACGAGCAGTACTTC. Filled out from reference TRBV2 and TRBJ2-7, the complete variable domain reads EPEVTQTPSHQVTQMGQEVILRCVPISNHLYFYWYRQILGQKVEFLVSFYNNEISEKSEIFDDQFSVERPDGSNFTLKIRSTKLEDSAMYFCASKGGLENYEQYFGPGTRLTVT.